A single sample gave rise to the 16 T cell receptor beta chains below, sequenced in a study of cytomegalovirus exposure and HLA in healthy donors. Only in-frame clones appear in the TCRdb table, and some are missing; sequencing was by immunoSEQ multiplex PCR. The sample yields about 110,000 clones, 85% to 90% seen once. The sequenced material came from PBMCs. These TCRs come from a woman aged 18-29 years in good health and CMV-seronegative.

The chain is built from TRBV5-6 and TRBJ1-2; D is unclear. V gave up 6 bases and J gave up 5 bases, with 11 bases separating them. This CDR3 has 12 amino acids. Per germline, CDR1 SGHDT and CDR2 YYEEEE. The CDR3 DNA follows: TGTGCCAGCAATTCGGGAGTATATGGCTACACCTTC. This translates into CASNSGVYGYTF.

CDR3 loop: CASKVTTRESTGELFF. The CDR3 coding sequence is TGTGCCAGCAAAGTCACGACACGGGAGAGCACCGGGGAGCTGTTTTTT. V gene TRBV28 combines with J gene TRBJ2-2, with TRBD2 as a possible D gene (6 bases). Per germline, CDR1 MDHEN and CDR2 SYDVKM. The CDR3 length is 16 residues. Trimming pared 7 bases from V and 4 bases from J, leaving 19 bases between. The entire variable domain, with the rest obtained from reference TRBV28 and TRBJ2-2, is as follows: DVKVTQSSRYLVKRTGEKVFLECVQDMDHENMFWYRQDPGLGLRLIYFSYDVKMKEKGDIPEGYSVSREKKERFSLILESASTNQTSMYLCASKVTTRESTGELFFGEGSRLTVL.

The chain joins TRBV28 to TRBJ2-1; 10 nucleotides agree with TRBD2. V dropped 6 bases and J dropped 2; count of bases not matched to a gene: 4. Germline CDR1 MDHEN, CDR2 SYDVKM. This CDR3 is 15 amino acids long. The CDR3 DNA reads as TGTGCCAGCAGCCTTACTAGCGGGACCTACAATGAGCAGTTCTTC. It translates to CASSLTSGTYNEQFF.

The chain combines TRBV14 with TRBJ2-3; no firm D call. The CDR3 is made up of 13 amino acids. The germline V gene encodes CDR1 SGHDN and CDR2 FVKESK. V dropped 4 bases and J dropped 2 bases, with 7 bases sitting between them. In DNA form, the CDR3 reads TGTGCCAGCAGCCGGGCCAACACAGATACGCAGTATTTT. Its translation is CASSRANTDTQYF.

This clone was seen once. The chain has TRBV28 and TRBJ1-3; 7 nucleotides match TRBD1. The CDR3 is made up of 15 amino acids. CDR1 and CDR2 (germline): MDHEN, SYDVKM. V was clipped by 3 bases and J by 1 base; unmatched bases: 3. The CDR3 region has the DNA TGTGCCAGCAGTTTGAGGGGGCGGTCTGGAAACACCATATATTTT. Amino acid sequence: CASSLRGRSGNTIYF.

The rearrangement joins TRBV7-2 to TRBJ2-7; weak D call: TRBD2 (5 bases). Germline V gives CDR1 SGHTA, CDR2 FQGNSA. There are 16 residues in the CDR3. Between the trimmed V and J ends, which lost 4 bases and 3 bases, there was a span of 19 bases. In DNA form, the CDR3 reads TGTGCCAGCAGCTCTTCGACGGGATGGGTCAGCTACGAGCAGTACTTC. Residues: CASSSSTGWVSYEQYF.

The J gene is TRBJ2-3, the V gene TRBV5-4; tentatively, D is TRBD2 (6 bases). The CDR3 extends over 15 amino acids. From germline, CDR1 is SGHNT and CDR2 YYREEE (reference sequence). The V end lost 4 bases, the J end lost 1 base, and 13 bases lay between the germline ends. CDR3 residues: CASSPAGRGTDTQYF. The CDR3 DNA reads TGTGCCAGCAGCCCGGCGGGGCGCGGCACAGATACGCAGTATTTT.

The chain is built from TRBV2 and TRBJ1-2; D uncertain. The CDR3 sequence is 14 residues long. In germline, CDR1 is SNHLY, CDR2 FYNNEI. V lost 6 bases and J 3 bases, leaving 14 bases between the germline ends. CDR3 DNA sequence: TGTGCCAGCAGAGTCGGGGTTTTCGACTATGGCTACACCTTC. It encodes CASRVGVFDYGYTF.

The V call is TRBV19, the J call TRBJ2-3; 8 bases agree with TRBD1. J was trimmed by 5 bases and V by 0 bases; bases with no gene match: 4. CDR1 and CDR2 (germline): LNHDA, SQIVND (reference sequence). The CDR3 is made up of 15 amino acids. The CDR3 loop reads CASSIDQGAKDTQYF. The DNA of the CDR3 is TGTGCCAGTAGTATAGATCAGGGGGCGAAAGATACGCAGTATTTT. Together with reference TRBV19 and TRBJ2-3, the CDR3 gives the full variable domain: DGGITQSPKYLFRKEGQNVTLSCEQNLNHDAMYWYRQDPGQGLRLIYYSQIVNDFQKGDIAEGYSVSREKKESFPLTVTSAQKNPTAFYLCASSIDQGAKDTQYFGPGTRLTVL.

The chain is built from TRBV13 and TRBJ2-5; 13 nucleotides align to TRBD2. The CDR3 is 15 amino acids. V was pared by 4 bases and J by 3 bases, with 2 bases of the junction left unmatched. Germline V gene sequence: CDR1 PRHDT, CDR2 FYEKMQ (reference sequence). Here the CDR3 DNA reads TGTGCCAGCAGCTCAGGACTAGCGGGAGAAGAGACCCAGTACTTC. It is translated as CASSSGLAGEETQYF. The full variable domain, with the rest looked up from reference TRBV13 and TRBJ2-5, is AAGVIQSPRHLIKEKRETATLKCYPIPRHDTVYWYQQGPGQDPQFLISFYEKMQSDKGSIPDRFSAQQFSDYHSELNMSSLELGDSALYFCASSSGLAGEETQYFGPGTRLLVL.

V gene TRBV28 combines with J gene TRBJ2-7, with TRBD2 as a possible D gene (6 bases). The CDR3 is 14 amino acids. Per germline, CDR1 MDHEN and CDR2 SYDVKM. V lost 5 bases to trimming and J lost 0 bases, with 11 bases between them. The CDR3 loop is CASSHLADSYEQYF. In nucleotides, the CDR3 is TGTGCCAGCAGTCACTTAGCGGACTCCTACGAGCAGTACTTC.

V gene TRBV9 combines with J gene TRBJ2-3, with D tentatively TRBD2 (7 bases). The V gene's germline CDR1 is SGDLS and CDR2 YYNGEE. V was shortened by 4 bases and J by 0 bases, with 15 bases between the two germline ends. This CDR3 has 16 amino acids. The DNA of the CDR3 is TGTGCCAGCAGCCCCAGGGGAGGGAGGAGCACAGATACGCAGTATTTT. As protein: CASSPRGGRSTDTQYF.

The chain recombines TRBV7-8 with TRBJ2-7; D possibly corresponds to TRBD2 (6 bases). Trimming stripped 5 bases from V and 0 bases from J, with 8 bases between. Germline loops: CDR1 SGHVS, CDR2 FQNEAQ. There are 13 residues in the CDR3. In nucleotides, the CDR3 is TGTGCCAGCAGCCGGACTAACTCCTACGAGCAGTACTTC. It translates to CASSRTNSYEQYF.

The CDR3 DNA reads TGTGCCACCAGCGCCCAACGACTAGCGGGAGGGCCTGAAAAGACCCAGTACTTC. Translation gives CATSAQRLAGGPEKTQYF. The chain combines TRBV15 with TRBJ2-5; TRBD2 matches 14 bases. This CDR3 has 18 amino acids. V gave up 5 bases and J gave up 6 bases; unmatched junction bases: 14. The germline CDR1 and CDR2 sequences are LNHNV and YYDKDF (reference sequence). The complete variable domain, with remaining parts taken from reference TRBV15 and TRBJ2-5, reads DAMVIQNPRYQVTQFGKPVTLSCSQTLNHNVMYWYQQKSSQAPKLLFHYYDKDFNNEADTPDNFQSRRPNTSFCFLDIRSPGLGDTAMYLCATSAQRLAGGPEKTQYFGPGTRLLVL.

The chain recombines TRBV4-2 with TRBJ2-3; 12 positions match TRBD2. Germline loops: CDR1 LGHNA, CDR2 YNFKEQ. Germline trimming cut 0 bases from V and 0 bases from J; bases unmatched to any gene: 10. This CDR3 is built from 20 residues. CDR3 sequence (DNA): TGTGCCAGCAGCCAAGAGTTTGCTAGCGGGAGGGTACCTAGCACAGATACGCAGTATTTT. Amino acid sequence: CASSQEFASGRVPSTDTQYF.

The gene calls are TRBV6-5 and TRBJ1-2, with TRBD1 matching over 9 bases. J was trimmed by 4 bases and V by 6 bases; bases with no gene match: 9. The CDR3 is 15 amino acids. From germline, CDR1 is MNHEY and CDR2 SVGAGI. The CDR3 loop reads CASSKDRGASYGYTF. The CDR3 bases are TGTGCCAGCAGCAAGGACAGGGGAGCCTCCTATGGCTACACCTTC.